This T cell receptor beta chain appears in the sequencing data of a study of blood T cells in healthy people across ages. Together with a sample-barcoded 5' primer, a J-beta primer mix was included in a second PCR lasting about 7 to 12 cycles. TCRdb recomputed calls from the 5' RACE reads with MiXCR, one row per CDR3 protein. The sample yields about 780,000 distinct CDR3 sequences, about half seen once. The CDR3 runs to 13 residues. The V gene's germline CDR1 is SQVTM and CDR2 ANQGSEA. The chain has TRBV29-1 and TRBJ2-4; 7 nucleotides match TRBD1. TRBJ2-7 explains the end of the DNA better; the J call may be wrong. The origin of this receptor is a man older than 75 in good health. Sequencing was performed on blood. CDR3 loop: CSFALTGSYEQYF. CDR3 DNA sequence: TGCAGCTTTGCCTTGACAGGGTCCTACGAGCAGTACTTC.